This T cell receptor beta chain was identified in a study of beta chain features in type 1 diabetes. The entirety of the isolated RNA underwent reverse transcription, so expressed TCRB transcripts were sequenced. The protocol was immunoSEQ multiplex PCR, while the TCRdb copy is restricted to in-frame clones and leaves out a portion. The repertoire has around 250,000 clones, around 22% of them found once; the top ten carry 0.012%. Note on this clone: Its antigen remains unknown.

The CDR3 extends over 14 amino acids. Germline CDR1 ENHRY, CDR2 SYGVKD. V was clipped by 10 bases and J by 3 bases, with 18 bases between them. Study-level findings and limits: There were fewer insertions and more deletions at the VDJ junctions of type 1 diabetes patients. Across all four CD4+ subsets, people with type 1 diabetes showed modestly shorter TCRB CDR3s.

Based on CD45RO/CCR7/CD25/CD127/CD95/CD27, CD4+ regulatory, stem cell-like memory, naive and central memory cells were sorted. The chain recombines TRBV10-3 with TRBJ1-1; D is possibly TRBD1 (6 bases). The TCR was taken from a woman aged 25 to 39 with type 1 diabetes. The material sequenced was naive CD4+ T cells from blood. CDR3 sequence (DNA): TGTGCCACCACCGACAGGACCAAGGACACTGAAGCTTTCTTT. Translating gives CATTDRTKDTEAFF.